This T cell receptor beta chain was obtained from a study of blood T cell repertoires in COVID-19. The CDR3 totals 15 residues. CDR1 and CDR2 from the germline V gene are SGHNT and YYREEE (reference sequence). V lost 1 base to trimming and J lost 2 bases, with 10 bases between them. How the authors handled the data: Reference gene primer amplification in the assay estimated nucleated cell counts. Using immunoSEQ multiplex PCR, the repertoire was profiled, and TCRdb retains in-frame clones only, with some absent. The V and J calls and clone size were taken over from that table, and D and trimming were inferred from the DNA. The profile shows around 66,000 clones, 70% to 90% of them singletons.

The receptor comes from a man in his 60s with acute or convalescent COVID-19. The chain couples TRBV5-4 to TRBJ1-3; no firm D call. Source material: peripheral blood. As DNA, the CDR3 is TGTGCCAGCAGCTTGTCTAGCGTCCCTGGAAACACCATATATTTT. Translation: CASSLSSVPGNTIYF.